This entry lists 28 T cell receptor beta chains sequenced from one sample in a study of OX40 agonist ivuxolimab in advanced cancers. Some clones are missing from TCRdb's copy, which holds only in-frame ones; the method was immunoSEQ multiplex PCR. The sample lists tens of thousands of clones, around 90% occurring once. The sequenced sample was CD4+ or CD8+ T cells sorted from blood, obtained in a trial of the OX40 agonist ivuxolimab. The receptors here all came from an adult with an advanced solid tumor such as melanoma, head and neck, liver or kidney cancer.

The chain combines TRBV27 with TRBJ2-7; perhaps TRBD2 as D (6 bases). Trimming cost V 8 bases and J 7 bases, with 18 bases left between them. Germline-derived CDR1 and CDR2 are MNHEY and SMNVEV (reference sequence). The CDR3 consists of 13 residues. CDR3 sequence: CASANRLESEQYF. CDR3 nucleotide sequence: TGTGCCAGCGCTAATCGACTAGAGTCTGAGCAGTACTTC.

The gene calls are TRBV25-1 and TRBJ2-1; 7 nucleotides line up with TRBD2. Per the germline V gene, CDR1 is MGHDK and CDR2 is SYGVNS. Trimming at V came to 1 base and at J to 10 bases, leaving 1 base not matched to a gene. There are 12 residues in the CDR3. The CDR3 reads CASSESGGEQFF. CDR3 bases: TGTGCCAGCAGTGAATCCGGGGGGGAGCAGTTCTTC.

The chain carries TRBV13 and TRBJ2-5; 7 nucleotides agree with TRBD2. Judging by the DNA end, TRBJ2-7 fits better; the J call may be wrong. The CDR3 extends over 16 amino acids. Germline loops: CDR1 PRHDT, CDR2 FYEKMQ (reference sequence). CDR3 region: CASSLGESGGNYEQYF. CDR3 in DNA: TGTGCCAGCAGCTTAGGTGAGTCGGGAGGAAACTACGAGCAGTACTTC.

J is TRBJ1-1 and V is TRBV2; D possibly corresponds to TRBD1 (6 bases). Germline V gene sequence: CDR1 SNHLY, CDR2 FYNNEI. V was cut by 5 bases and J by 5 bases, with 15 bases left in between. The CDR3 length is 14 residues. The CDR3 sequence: CASSYGTPETEAFF. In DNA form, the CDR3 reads TGTGCCAGCAGTTACGGGACACCCGAAACTGAAGCTTTCTTT.

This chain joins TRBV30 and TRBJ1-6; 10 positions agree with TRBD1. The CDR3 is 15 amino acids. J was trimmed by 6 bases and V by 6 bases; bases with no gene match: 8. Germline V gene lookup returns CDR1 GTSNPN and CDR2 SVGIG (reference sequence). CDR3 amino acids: CACDLGTGVNSPLHF. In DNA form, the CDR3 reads TGTGCCTGCGACCTTGGGACAGGGGTTAATTCACCCCTCCACTTT.

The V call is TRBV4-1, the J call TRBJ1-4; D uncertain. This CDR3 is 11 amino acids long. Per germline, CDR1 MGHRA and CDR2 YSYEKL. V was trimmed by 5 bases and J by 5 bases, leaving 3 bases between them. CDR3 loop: CASSRNEKLFF. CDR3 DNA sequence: TGCGCCAGCAGCAGGAATGAAAAACTGTTTTTT.

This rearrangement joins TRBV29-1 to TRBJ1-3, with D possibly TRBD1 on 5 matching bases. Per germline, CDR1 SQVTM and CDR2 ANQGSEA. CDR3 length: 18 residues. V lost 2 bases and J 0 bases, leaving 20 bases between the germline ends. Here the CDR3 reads CSVETPTGLIPSGNTIYF. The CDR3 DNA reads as TGCAGCGTTGAAACCCCCACAGGTCTGATCCCCTCTGGAAACACCATATATTTT.

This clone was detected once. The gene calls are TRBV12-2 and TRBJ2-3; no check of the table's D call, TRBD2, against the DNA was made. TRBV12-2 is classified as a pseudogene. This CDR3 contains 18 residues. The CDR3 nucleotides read TGTGCAAGTCGCTTAGCCTTGACTAGCGGTTTGAGGCCAGATACGCAGTATTTT. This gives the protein CASRLALTSGLRPDTQYF.

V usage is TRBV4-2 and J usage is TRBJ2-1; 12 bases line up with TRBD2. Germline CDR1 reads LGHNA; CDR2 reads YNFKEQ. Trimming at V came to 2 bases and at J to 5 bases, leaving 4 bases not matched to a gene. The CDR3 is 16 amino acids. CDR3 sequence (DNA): TGTGCCAGCAGCCAAATGACTAGCGGGAGCCACAATGAGCAGTTCTTC. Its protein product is CASSQMTSGSHNEQFF.

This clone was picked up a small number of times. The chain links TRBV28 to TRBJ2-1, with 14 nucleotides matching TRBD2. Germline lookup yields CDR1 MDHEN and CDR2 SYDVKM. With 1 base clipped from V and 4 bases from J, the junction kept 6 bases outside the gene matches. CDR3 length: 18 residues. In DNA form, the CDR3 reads TGTGCCAGCAGTTTATCCCCCGGGACTAGCGGGAGTTACAATGAGCAGTTCTTC. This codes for CASSLSPGTSGSYNEQFF.

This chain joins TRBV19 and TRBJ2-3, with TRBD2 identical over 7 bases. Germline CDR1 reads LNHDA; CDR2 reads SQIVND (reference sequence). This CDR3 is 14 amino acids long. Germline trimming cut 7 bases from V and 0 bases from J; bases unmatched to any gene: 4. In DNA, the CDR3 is TGTGCCAGTAAAGAGCGGGACAGCACAGATACGCAGTATTTT. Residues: CASKERDSTDTQYF.

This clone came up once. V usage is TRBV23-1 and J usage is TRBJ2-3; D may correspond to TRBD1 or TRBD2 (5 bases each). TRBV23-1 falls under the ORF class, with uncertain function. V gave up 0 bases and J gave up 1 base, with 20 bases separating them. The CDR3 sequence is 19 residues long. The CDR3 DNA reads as TGCGCCAGCAGTCAATCCTGCCCGTCAGGGAGTGGTCGCACAGATACGCAGTATTTT. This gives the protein CASSQSCPSGSGRTDTQYF.

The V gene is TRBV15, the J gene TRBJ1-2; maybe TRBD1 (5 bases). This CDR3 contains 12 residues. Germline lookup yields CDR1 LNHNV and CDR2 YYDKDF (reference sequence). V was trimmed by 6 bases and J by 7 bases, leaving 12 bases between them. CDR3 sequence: CATRDSGLGYTF. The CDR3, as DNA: TGTGCCACCAGAGACTCAGGGCTTGGCTACACCTTC.

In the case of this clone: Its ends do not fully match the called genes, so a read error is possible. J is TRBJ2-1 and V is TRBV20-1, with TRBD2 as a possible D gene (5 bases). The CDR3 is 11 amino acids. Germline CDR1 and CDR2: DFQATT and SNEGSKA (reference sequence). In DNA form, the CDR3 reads TGCAGTGCTAGAGGGATCGAGCGCGGGCTCTTC. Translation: CSARGIERGLF.

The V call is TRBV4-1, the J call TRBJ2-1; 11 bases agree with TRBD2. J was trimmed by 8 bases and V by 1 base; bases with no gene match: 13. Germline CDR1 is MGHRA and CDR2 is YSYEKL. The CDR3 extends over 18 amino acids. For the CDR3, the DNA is TGCGCCAGCAGCCAAGGCATAGCGGGAGGGCCTTTTGTCTATGAGCAGTTCTTC. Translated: CASSQGIAGGPFVYEQFF.

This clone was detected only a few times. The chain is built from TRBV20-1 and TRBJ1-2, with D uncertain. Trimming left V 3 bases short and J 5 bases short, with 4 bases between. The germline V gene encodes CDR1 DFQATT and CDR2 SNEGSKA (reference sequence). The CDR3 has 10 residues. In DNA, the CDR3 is TGCAGTGCTAGCCTATATGGCTACACCTTC. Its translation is CSASLYGYTF.

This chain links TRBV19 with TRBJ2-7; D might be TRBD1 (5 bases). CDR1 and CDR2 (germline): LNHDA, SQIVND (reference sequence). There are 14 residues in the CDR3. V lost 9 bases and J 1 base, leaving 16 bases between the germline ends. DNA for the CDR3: TGTGCCAGCAGTGTGAAGGGGCCTTCCTACGAGCAGTACTTC. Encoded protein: CASSVKGPSYEQYF.

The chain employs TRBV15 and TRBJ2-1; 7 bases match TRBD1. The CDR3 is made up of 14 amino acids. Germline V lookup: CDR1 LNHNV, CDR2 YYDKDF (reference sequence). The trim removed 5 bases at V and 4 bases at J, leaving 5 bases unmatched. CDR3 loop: CATSPGQIYNEQFF. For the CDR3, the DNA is TGTGCCACCAGCCCGGGACAGATATACAATGAGCAGTTCTTC. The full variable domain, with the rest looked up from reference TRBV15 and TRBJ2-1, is DAMVIQNPRYQVTQFGKPVTLSCSQTLNHNVMYWYQQKSSQAPKLLFHYYDKDFNNEADTPDNFQSRRPNTSFCFLDIRSPGLGDTAMYLCATSPGQIYNEQFFGPGTRLTVL.

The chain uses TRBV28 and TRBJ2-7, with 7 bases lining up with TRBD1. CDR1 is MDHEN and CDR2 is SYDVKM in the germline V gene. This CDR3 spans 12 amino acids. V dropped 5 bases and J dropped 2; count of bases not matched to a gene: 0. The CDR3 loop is CASSDRAYEQYF. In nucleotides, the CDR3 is TGTGCCAGCAGTGACAGGGCCTACGAGCAGTACTTC.

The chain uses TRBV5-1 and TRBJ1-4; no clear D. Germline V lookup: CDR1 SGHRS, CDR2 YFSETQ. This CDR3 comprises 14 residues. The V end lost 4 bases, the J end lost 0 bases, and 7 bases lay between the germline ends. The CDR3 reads CASSLGTTNEKLFF. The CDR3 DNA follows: TGCGCCAGCAGCCTGGGAACAACTAATGAAAAACTGTTTTTT.

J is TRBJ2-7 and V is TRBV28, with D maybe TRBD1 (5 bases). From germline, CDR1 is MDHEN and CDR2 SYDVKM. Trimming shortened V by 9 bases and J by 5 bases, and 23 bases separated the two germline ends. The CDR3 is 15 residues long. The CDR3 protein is CASTGTSLSGDEQYF. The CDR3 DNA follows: TGTGCCAGTACAGGCACCTCTCTGTCCGGCGACGAGCAGTACTTC.

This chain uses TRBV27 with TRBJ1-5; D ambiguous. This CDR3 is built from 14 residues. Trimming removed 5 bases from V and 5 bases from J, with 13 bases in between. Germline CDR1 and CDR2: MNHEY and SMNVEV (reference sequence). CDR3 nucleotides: TGTGCCAGCAGTCCCTTTTCAGGATATCAGCCCCAGCATTTT. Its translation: CASSPFSGYQPQHF.

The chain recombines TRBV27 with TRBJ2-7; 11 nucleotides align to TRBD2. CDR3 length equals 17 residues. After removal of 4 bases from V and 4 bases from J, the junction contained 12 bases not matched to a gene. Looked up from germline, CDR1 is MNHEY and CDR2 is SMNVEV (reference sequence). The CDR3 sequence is CASSSGLAGSSLYEQYF. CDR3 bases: TGTGCCAGCAGTTCCGGACTAGCGGGCTCTTCACTTTACGAGCAGTACTTC.

The CDR3 DNA reads TGTGCCAGCAGCTCGACAGGGGGCGCTTATAATGAGCAGTTCTTC. Its protein product is CASSSTGGAYNEQFF. The rearrangement uses TRBV7-9 and TRBJ2-1; 10 bases agree with TRBD1. The V gene end was trimmed by 4 bases and the J gene end by 7 bases; junction bases not matched to a gene: 7. Germline lookup yields CDR1 SEHNR and CDR2 FQNEAQ (reference sequence). There are 15 residues in the CDR3.

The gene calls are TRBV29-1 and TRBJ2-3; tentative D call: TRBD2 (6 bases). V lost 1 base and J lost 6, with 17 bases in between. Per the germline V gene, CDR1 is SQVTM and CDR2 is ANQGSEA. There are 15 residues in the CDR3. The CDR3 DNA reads TGCAGCGTTGAAGTGGGCAGGGAGGTGTCGGATACGCAGTATTTT. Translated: CSVEVGREVSDTQYF.

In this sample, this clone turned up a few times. The CDR3 coding sequence is TGTGCCATCAGTGATCCCCGAGTACTCGAGCAGTACTTC. This translates into CAISDPRVLEQYF. This chain links TRBV10-3 with TRBJ2-7; D ambiguous. The V gene's germline CDR1 is ENHRY and CDR2 SYGVKD. This CDR3 region has 13 residues. V gave up 3 bases and J gave up 6 bases, with 12 bases separating them.

The CDR3 region is CASSPQTGQGSNEQFF. The CDR3 coding sequence is TGTGCCAGCAGTCCCCAGACCGGGCAGGGCTCCAATGAGCAGTTCTTC. The V gene is TRBV27, the J gene TRBJ2-1, with D possibly TRBD1 on 5 matching bases. V lost 5 bases and J 6 bases, leaving 20 bases between the germline ends. The V gene's germline CDR1 is MNHEY and CDR2 SMNVEV (reference sequence). The CDR3 covers 16 residues.

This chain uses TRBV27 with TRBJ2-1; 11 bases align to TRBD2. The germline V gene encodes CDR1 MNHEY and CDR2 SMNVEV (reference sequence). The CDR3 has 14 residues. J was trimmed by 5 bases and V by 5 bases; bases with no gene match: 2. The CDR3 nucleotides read TGTGCCAGCAGTCAGGGACTAGCGGACAATGAGCAGTTCTTC. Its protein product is CASSQGLADNEQFF.